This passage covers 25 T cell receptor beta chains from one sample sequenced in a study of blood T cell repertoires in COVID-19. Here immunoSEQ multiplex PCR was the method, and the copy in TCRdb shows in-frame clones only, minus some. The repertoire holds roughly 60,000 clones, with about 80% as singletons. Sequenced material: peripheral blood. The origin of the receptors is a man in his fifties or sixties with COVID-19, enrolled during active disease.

In DNA form, the CDR3 reads TGCAGCGTGGGGGTAACAGGGACTAATGAAAAACTGTTTTTT. Its protein is CSVGVTGTNEKLFF. The V call is TRBV29-1, the J call TRBJ1-4; possibly TRBD1 for D (6 bases). V lost 6 bases to trimming and J lost 2 bases, with 13 bases between them. CDR3 length: 14 amino acids. Germline CDR1 is SQVTM and CDR2 is ANQGSEA.

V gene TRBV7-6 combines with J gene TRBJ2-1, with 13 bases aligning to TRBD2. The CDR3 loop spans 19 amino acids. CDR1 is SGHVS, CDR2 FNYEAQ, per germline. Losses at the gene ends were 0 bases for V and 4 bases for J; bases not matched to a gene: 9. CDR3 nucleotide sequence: TGTGCCAGCAGCTTAGCCCGGACTAGCGGGAGTTCGGGATACAATGAGCAGTTCTTC. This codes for CASSLARTSGSSGYNEQFF.

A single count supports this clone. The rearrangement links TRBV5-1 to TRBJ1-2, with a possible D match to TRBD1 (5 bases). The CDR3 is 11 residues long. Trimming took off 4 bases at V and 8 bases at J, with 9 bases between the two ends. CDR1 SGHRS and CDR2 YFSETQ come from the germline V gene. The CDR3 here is CASSEGVGYTF. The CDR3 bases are TGCGCCAGCAGCGAAGGGGTAGGCTACACCTTC. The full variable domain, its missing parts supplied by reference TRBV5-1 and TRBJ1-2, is KAGVTQTPRYLIKTRGQQVTLSCSPISGHRSVSWYQQTPGQGLQFLFEYFSETQRNKGNFPGRFSGRQFSNSRSEMNVSTLELGDSALYLCASSEGVGYTFGSGTRLTVV.

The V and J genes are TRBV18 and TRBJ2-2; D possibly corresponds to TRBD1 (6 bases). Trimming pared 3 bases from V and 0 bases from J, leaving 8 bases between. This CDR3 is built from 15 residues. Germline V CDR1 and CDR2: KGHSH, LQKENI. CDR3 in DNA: TGTGCCAGCTCACCGAGGGGGTCGAACACCGGGGAGCTGTTTTTT. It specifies CASSPRGSNTGELFF.

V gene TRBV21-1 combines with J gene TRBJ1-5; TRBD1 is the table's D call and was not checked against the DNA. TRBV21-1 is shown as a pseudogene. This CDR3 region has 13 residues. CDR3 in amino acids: CASSSPGKQPQHF. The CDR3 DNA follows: TGTGCCAGCAGCTCCCCAGGGAAACAGCCCCAGCATTTT.

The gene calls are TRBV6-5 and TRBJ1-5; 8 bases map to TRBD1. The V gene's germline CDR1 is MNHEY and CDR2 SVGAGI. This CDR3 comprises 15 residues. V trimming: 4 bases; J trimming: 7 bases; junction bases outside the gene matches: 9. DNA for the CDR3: TGTGCCAGCAGTTCCCTCGGACAGGGCGGACAGCCCCAGCATTTT. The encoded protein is CASSSLGQGGQPQHF.

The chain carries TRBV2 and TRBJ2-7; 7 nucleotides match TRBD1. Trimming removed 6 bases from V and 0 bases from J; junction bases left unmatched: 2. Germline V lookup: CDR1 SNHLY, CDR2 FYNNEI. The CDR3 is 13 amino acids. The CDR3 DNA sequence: TGTGCCAGCAGGGGACAGACCTCCTACGAGCAGTACTTC. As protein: CASRGQTSYEQYF.

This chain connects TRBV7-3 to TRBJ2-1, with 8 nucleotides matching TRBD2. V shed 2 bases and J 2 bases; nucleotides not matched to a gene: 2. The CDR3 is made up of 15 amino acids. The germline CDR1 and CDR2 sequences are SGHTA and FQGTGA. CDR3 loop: CASSLSAGAYNEQFF. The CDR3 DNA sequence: TGTGCCAGCAGCTTATCAGCGGGAGCCTACAATGAGCAGTTCTTC.

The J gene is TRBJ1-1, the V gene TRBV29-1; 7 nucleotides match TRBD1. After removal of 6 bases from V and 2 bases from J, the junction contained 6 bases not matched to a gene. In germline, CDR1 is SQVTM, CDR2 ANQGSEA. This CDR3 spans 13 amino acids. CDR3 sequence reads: CSVGDSLNTEAFF. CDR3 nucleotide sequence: TGCAGCGTCGGGGACAGCCTCAACACTGAAGCTTTCTTT.

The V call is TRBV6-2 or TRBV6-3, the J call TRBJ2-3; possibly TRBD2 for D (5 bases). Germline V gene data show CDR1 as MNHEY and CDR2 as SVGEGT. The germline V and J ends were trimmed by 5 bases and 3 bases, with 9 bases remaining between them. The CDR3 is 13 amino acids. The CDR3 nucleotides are TGTGCCAGCAGTCAGGAGGAGACAGATACGCAGTATTTT. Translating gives CASSQEETDTQYF.

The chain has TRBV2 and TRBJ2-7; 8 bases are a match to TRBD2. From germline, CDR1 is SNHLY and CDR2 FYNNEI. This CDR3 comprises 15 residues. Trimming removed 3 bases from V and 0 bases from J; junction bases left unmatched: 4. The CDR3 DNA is TGTGCCAGCAGTGAGGGACTAGTATCCTCCTACGAGCAGTACTTC. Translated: CASSEGLVSSYEQYF.

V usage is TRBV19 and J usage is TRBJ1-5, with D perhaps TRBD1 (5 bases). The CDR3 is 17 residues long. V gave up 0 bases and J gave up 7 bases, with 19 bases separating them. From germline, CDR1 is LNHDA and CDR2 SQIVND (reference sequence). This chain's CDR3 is CASSIDGRIGAMQPQHF. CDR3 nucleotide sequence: TGTGCCAGTAGTATAGATGGAAGAATAGGGGCAATGCAGCCCCAGCATTTT.

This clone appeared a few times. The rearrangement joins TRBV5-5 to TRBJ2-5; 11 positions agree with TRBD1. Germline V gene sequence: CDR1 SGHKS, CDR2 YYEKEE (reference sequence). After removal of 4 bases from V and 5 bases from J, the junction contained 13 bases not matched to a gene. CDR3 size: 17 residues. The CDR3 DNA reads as TGTGCCAGCAGCCTTGTAGGACAGGGGGCTCGAGGGGAGACCCAGTACTTC. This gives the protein CASSLVGQGARGETQYF.

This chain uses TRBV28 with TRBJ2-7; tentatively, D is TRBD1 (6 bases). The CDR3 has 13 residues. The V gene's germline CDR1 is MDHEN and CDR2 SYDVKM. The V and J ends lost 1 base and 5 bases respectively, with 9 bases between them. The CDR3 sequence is CASSLSGVDEQYF. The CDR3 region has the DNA TGTGCCAGCAGTTTATCAGGGGTCGACGAGCAGTACTTC.

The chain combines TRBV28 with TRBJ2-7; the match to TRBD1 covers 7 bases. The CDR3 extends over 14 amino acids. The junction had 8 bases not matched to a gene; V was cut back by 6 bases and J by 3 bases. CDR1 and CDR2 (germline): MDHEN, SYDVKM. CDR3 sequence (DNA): TGTGCCAGCAGGGCACAGGGGAAAGGCTACGAGCAGTACTTC. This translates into CASRAQGKGYEQYF.

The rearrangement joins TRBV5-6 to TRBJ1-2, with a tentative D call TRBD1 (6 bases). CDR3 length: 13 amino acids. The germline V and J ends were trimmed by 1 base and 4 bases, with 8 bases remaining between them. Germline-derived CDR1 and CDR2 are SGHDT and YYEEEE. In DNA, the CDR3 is TGTGCCAGCAGCTTGAACAGGGCCTATGGCTACACCTTC. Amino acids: CASSLNRAYGYTF. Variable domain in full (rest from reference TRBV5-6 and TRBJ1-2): DAGVTQSPTHLIKTRGQQVTLRCSPKSGHDTVSWYQQALGQGPQFIFQYYEEEERQRGNFPDRFSGHQFPNYSSELNVNALLLGDSALYLCASSLNRAYGYTFGSGTRLTVV.

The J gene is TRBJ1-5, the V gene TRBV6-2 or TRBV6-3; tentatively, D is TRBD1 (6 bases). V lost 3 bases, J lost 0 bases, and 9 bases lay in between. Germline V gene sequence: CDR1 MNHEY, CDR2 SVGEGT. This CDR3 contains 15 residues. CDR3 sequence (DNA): TGTGCCAGCAGTTATACAGGGTTTAGCAATCAGCCCCAGCATTTT. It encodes CASSYTGFSNQPQHF.

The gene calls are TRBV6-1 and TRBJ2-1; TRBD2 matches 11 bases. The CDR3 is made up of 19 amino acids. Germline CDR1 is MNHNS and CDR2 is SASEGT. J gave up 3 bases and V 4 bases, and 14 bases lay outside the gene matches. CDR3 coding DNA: TGTGCCAGCAGTGTGGTCGGGACTAGCGGTAGACTAGGCTACAATGAGCAGTTCTTC. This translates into CASSVVGTSGRLGYNEQFF.

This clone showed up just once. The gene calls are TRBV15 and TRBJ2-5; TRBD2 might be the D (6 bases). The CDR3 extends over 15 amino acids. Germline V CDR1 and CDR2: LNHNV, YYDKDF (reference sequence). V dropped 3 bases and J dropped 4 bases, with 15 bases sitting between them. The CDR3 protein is CATSSTAGRRETQYF. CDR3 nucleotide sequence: TGTGCCACCAGCAGTACCGCTGGGAGGCGAGAGACCCAGTACTTC.

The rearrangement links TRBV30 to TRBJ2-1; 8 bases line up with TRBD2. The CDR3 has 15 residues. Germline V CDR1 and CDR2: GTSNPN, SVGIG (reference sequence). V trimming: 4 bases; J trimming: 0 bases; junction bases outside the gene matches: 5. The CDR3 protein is CAWTKGLGSYNEQFF. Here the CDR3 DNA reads TGTGCCTGGACCAAGGGACTAGGCTCCTACAATGAGCAGTTCTTC.

The CDR3 is CASSLSAGGNQPQHF. DNA of the CDR3: TGTGCCAGCAGTTTATCGGCAGGGGGTAATCAGCCCCAGCATTTT. The rearrangement joins TRBV28 to TRBJ1-5; 7 positions match TRBD1. The CDR3 totals 15 residues. V gave up 1 base and J gave up 4 bases; unmatched junction bases: 4. Germline assignment: CDR1 MDHEN and CDR2 SYDVKM.

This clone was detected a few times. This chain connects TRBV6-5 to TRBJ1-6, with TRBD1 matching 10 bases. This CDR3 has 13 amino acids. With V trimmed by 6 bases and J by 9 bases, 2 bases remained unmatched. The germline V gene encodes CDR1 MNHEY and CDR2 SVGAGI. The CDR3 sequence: CASSGTGASPLHF. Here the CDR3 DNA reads TGTGCCAGCAGCGGGACAGGGGCTTCACCCCTCCACTTT.

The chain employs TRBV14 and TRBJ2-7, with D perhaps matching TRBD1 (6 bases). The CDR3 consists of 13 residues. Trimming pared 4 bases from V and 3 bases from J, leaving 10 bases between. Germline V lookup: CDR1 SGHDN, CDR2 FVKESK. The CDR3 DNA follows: TGTGCCAGCAGCCGGTACAGGGACTACGAGCAGTACTTC. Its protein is CASSRYRDYEQYF.

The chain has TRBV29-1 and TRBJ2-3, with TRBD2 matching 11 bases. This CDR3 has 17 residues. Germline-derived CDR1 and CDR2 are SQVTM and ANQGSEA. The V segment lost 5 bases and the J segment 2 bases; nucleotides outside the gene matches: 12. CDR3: CSVLGPGTSGSTDTQYF. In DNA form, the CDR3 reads TGCAGCGTTCTTGGACCCGGGACTAGCGGCTCCACAGATACGCAGTATTTT.

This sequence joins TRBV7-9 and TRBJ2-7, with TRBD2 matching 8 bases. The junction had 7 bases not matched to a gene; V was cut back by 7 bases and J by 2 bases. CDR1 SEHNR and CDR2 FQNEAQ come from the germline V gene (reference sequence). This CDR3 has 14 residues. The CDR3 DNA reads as TGTGCCAGCACTTGGAGCGGGAGCCCCTACGAGCAGTACTTC. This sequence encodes CASTWSGSPYEQYF.